This TCR beta chain originates from a study of cytomegalovirus exposure and HLA in healthy donors. The CDR3 has 18 residues. Trimming cost V 5 bases and J 3 bases; bases outside gene matches: 16. CDR1 SEHNR and CDR2 FQNEAQ come from the germline V gene (reference sequence). In regard to this clone: Its cognate antigen is unknown.

Study findings and constraints: It was reportedly the case that the classifier diagnosed cytomegalovirus status with high specificity and sensitivity.

This PCR relied on a set of 60 Vbeta primers and 13 Jbeta primers. TCRdb's copy holds only in-frame clones and misses some; the assay was immunoSEQ multiplex PCR. The sample holds under 110,000 clones, roughly four fifths seen once. The donors gave bone marrow, and they were healthy. The chain uses TRBV7-9 and TRBJ1-2, with 9 positions matching TRBD1. This receptor was identified in a male donor in good health and CMV-seropositive. Specimen: PBMCs. CDR3 sequence reads: CASSGRPGQGGSDYGYTF. The CDR3 nucleotides are TGTGCCAGCAGCGGGCGACCGGGACAGGGAGGGTCGGACTATGGCTACACCTTC.